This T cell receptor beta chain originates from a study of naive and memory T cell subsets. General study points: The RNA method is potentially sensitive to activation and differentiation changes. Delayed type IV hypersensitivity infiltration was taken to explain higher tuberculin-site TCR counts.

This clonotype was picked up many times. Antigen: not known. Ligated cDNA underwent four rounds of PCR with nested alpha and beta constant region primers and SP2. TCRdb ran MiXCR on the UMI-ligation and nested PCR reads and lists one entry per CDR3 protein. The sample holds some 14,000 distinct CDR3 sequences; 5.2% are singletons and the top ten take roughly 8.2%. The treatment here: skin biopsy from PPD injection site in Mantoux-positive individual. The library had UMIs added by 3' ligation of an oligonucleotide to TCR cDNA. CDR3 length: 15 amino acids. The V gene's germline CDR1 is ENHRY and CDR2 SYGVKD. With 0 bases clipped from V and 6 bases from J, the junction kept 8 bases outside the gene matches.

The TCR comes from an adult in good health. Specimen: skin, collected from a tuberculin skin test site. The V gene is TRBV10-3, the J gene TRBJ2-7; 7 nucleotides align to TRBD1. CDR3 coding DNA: TGTGCCATCAGTGAGTCCTCCGGACAGGTCGGCGAGCAGTACTTC. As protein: CAISESSGQVGEQYF.